This TCR beta chain came from a study of T-cell memory formation after mild COVID-19. A single record per CDR3 protein comes from TCRdb applying MiXCR to the 5' RACE reads. Of roughly 450,000 distinct CDR3 sequences in the sample, 18% were seen once. This clonotype has a handful of counts. Germline V gives CDR1 KGHDR, CDR2 SFDVKD. This CDR3 contains 16 residues. V lost 1 base and J 3 bases, leaving 13 bases between the germline ends. The sample comprised PBMCs or a T cell subset sorted from them (not recorded which). The receptor was derived from an adult woman who had mild COVID-19 (a few samples of this study predate the infection). Cell type and time point are not known. The rearrangement uses TRBV24-1 and TRBJ2-3; possibly TRBD1 for D (6 bases). The DNA for the CDR3 is TGTGCCACCAGTGATTTAGGCAGGGGCCAAACAGATACGCAGTATTTT. Its translation is CATSDLGRGQTDTQYF.